Included here is one T cell receptor beta chain sequence, with context. The CDR3 loop spans 15 amino acids. The germline V gene has CDR1 MNHEY and CDR2 SMNVEV (reference sequence). The V gene end was trimmed by 4 bases and the J gene end by 3 bases; junction bases not matched to a gene: 5. This sample is part of a study of blood T cell repertoires in COVID-19. Background on the study: Acute and convalescent COVID-19 samples came from the United States, Italy and Spain. Sources were T cells, B-cell-depleted T cells, or PBMCs; the material itself was cDNA or gDNA.

Original methodology: The authors estimated nucleated cell counts from reference gene primer amplification. Sequencing used immunoSEQ multiplex PCR; TCRdb keeps in-frame clones, though not all of them. V and J calls and clone size follow that table, whereas D and trimming were derived from the DNA. Counted here are approximately 40,000 clones, 87% occurring once; the ten biggest clones make up 20%. The receptor was isolated from a man in his fifties or sixties with acute or convalescent COVID-19. V usage is TRBV27 and J usage is TRBJ2-2, with 7 nucleotides matching TRBD2. The sequencing sample was made of peripheral blood. The CDR3 DNA follows: TGTGCCAGCAGTTCGAAAGCGGGATACACCGGGGAGCTGTTTTTT. Its translation is CASSSKAGYTGELFF.